A single sample is the source of the 4 T cell receptor beta chains below, sequenced in a study of CXCR3-negative and CXCR3-positive naive CD8 T cells. The authors prepared UMI-labeled TRB cDNA libraries by 5' RACE. TCRdb re-called the 5' RACE reads and shows each CDR3 protein once, DNA omitted. The sample has 150,000 or so distinct CDR3 sequences, and its top ten clones hold 0.45% to 0.6%. Input material: naive CXCR3- CD8+ T cells from blood. The sample's subset: CD45RO-CCR7+CD27+CD95- naive CD8+ T cells lacking CXCR3 (TNR3-). These receptors came from a human donor in good health. Some clones in this sample may be carry-over from other donors' samples.

V gene TRBV7-8 combines with J gene TRBJ2-7; the TRBD1 assignment by TCRdb is unverifiable without DNA. Germline loops: CDR1 SGHVS, CDR2 FQNEAQ. This CDR3 region has 15 residues. This CDR3 reads CASSPVDRVLNEQYF.

The chain uses TRBV7-2 and TRBJ2-7; TCRdb returns TRBD1, unconfirmable since there is no DNA. Germline-derived CDR1 and CDR2 are SGHTA and FQGNSA. The length of the CDR3 is 14 residues. CDR3 loop: CASSSMGQSYEQYF. Supplemented by reference TRBV7-2 and TRBJ2-7, the full variable domain reads GAGVSQSPSNKVTEKGKDVELRCDPISGHTALYWYRQSLGQGLEFLIYFQGNSAPDKSGLPSDRFSAERTGGSVSTLTIQRTQQEDSAVYLCASSSMGQSYEQYFGPGTRLTVT.

This chain connects TRBV7-3 to TRBJ2-1; no DNA is available, so the TRBD2 call from TCRdb remains unchecked. The CDR3 spans 15 residues. Germline values: CDR1 SGHTA, CDR2 FQGTGA. The CDR3 spells CASSLLAGGYNEQFF.

The chain carries TRBV20-1 and TRBJ2-7; TCRdb selects TRBD1, and the lack of DNA leaves this call unchecked. The CDR3 extends over 14 amino acids. Germline V CDR1 and CDR2: DFQATT, SNEGSKA (reference sequence). CDR3 loop: CSARDLRAEYEQYF.